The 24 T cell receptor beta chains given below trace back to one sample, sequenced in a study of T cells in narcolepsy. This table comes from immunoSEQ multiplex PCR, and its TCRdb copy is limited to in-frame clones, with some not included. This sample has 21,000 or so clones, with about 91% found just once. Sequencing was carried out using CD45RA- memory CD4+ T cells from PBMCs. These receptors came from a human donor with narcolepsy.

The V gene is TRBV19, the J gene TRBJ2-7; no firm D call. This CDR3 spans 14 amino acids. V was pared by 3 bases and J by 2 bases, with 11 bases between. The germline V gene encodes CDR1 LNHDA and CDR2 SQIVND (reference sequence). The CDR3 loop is CASSMWQTTYEQYF. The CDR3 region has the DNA TGTGCCAGTAGTATGTGGCAGACGACCTACGAGCAGTACTTC. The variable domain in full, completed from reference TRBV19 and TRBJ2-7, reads DGGITQSPKYLFRKEGQNVTLSCEQNLNHDAMYWYRQDPGQGLRLIYYSQIVNDFQKGDIAEGYSVSREKKESFPLTVTSAQKNPTAFYLCASSMWQTTYEQYFGPGTRLTVT.

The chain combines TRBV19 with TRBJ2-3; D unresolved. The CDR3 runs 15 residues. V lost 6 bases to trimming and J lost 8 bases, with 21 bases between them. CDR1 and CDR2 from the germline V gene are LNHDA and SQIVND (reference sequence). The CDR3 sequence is CASSSAGPTRCTQYF. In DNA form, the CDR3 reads TGTGCCAGTAGCTCGGCAGGACCTACACGGTGTACGCAGTATTTT.

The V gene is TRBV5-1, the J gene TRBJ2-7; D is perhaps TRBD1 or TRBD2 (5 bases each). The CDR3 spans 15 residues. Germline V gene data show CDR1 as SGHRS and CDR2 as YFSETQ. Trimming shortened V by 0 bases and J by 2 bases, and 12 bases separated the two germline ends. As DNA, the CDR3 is TGCGCCAGCAGCTTGGGTTACCGGGACCCCTACGAGCAGTACTTC. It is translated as CASSLGYRDPYEQYF.

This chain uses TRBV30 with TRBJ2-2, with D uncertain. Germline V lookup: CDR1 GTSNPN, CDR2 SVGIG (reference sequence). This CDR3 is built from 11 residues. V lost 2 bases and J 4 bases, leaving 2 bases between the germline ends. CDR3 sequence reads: CAWSSTGELFF. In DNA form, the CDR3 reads TGTGCCTGGAGTAGCACCGGGGAGCTGTTTTTT.

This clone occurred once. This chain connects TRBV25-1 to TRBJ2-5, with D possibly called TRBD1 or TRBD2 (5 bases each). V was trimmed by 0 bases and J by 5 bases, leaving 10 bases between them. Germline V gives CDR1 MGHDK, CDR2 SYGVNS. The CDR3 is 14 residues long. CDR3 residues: CASSEYSGDETQYF. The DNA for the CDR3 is TGTGCCAGCAGTGAATATTCCGGGGACGAGACCCAGTACTTC.

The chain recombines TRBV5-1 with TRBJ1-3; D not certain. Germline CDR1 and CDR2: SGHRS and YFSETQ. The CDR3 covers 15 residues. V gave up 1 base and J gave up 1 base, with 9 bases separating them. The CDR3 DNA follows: TGCGCCAGCAGCTTGACGGGAAATTCTGGAAACACCATATATTTT. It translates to CASSLTGNSGNTIYF.

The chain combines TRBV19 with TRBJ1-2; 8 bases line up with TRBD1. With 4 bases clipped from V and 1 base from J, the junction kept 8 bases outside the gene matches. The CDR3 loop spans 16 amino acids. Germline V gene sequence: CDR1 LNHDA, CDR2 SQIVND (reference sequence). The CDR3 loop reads CASSTARDRHNYGYTF. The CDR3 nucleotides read TGTGCCAGTAGTACCGCTCGGGACAGGCATAACTATGGCTACACCTTC. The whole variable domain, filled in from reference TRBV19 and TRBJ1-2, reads DGGITQSPKYLFRKEGQNVTLSCEQNLNHDAMYWYRQDPGQGLRLIYYSQIVNDFQKGDIAEGYSVSREKKESFPLTVTSAQKNPTAFYLCASSTARDRHNYGYTFGSGTRLTVV.

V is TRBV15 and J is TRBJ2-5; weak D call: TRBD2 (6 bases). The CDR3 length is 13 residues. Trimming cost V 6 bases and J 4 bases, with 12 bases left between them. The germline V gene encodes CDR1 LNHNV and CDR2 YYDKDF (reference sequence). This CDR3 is CATSGDLGETQYF. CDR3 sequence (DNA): TGTGCCACCAGTGGGGACTTAGGAGAGACCCAGTACTTC.

CDR3 nucleotides: TGTGCCAGTAGTATAGAAGACCACAATCAGCCCCAGCATTTT. Amino acid sequence: CASSIEDHNQPQHF. The chain links TRBV19 to TRBJ1-5; D is undetermined. The germline V and J ends were trimmed by 0 bases and 3 bases, with 6 bases remaining between them. This CDR3 region has 14 residues. Germline V gene lookup returns CDR1 LNHDA and CDR2 SQIVND (reference sequence).

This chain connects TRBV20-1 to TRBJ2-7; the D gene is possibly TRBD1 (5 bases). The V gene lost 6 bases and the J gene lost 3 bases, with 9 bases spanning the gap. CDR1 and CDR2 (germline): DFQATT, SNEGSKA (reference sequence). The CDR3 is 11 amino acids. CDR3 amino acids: CSAQRGYEQYF. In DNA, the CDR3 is TGCAGTGCCCAAAGGGGCTACGAGCAGTACTTC.

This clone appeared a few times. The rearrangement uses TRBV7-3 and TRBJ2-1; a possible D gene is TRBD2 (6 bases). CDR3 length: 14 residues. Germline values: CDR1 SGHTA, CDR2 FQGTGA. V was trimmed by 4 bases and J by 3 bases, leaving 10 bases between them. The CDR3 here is CASSWGENYNEQFF. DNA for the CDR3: TGTGCCAGCAGCTGGGGGGAGAACTACAATGAGCAGTTCTTC.

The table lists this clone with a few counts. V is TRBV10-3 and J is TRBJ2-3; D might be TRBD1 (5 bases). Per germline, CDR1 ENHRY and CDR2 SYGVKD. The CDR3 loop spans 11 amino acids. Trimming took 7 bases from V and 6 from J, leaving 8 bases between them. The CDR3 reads CAIKQADTQYF. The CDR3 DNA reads TGTGCCATCAAACAGGCCGATACGCAGTATTTT.

In DNA form, the CDR3 reads TGTGCCAGCAGTCTAGCGGCAACTAATGAAAAACTGTTTTTT. Translating gives CASSLAATNEKLFF. V gene TRBV2 combines with J gene TRBJ1-4; D uncertain. The CDR3 has 14 amino acids. Trimming stripped 5 bases from V and 0 bases from J, with 7 bases between. Germline V CDR1 and CDR2: SNHLY, FYNNEI.

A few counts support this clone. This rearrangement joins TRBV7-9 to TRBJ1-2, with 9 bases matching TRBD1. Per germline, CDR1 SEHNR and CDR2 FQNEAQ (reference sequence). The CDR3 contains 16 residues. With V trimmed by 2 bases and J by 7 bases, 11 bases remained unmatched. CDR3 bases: TGTGCCAGCAGCTTAATGGCCCCGGACAGGGGTGGTGGCTACACCTTC. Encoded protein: CASSLMAPDRGGGYTF.

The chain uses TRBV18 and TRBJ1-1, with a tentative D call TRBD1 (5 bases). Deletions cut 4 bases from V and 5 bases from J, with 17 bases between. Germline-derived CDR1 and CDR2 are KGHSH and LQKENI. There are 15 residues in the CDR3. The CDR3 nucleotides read TGTGCCAGCTCACGTAAGGACACCGCGAGGACTGAAGCTTTCTTT. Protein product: CASSRKDTARTEAFF.

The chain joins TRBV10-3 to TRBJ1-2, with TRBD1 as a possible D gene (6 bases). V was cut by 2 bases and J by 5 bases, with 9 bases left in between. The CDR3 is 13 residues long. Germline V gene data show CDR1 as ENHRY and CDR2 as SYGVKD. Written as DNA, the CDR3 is TGTGCCATCAGTGAGGACAGGCCTTATGGCTACACCTTC. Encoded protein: CAISEDRPYGYTF.

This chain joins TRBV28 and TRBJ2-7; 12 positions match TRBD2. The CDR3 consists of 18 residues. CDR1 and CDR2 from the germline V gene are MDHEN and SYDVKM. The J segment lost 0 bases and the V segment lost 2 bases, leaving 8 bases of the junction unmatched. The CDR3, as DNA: TGTGCCAGCAGTTTACAGGCGAGACTAGCGGGAGCCTCCTACGAGCAGTACTTC. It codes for CASSLQARLAGASYEQYF. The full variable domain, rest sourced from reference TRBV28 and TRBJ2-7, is DVKVTQSSRYLVKRTGEKVFLECVQDMDHENMFWYRQDPGLGLRLIYFSYDVKMKEKGDIPEGYSVSREKKERFSLILESASTNQTSMYLCASSLQARLAGASYEQYFGPGTRLTVT.

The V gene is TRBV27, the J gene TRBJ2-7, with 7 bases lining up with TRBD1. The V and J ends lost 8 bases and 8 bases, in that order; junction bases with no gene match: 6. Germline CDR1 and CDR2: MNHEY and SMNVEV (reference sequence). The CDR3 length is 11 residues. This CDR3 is CASRTGAQQYF. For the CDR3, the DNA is TGTGCCAGCCGGACAGGCGCGCAGCAGTACTTC.

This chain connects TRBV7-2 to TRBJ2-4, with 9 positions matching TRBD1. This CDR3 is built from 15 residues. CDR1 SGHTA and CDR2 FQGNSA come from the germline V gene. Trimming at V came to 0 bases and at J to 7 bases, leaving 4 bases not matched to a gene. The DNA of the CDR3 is TGTGCCAGCAGCTTAGCGCAGGGACAGGGCAACATTCAGTACTTC. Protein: CASSLAQGQGNIQYF.

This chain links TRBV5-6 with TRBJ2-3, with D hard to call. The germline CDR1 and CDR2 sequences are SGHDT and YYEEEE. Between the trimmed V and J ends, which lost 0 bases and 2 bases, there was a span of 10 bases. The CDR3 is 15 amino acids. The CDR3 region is CASSLGDQYTDTQYF. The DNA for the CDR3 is TGTGCCAGCAGCTTGGGTGACCAGTACACAGATACGCAGTATTTT.

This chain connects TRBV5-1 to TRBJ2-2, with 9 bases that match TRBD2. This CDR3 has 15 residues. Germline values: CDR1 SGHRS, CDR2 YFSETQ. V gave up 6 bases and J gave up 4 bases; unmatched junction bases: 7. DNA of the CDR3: TGCGCCAGCACCCCTTTAGCGGGAGTCACCGGGGAGCTGTTTTTT. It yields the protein CASTPLAGVTGELFF.

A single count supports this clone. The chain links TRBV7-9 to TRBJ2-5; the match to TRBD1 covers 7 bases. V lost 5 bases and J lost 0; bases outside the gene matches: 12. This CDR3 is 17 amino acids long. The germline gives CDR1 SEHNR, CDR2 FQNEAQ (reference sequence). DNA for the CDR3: TGTGCCAGCAGCCGAGGACAGGTTCCTCAGTACCAAGAGACCCAGTACTTC. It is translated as CASSRGQVPQYQETQYF.

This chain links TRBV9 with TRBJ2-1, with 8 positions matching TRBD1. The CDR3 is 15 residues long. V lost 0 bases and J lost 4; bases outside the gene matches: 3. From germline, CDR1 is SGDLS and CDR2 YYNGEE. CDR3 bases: TGTGCCAGCAGCGTAGTAGGACAGGGTTACAATGAGCAGTTCTTC. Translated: CASSVVGQGYNEQFF.

The CDR3 DNA sequence: TGTGCCAGCTCGCAGACTAGCGGGAGCCTGGATACGCAGTATTTT. Its protein product is CASSQTSGSLDTQYF. V is TRBV18 and J is TRBJ2-3; TRBD2 aligns across 12 bases. The CDR3 consists of 15 residues. With 6 bases clipped from V and 6 bases from J, the junction kept 7 bases outside the gene matches. The germline gives CDR1 KGHSH, CDR2 LQKENI. Full variable domain (outside the CDR3, taken from reference TRBV18 and TRBJ2-3): NAGVMQNPRHLVRRRGQEARLRCSPMKGHSHVYWYRQLPEEGLKFMVYLQKENIIDESGMPKERFSAEFPKEGPSILRIQQVVRGDSAAYFCASSQTSGSLDTQYFGPGTRLTVL.